A selection of T cell receptor beta chains follows, all from one sample in a study of OX40 agonist ivuxolimab in advanced cancers. The data were produced by immunoSEQ multiplex PCR, yet TCRdb's version contains in-frame clones alone and is incomplete. The profile shows approximately 58,000 clones, around four fifths of them singletons. This material consisted of CD4+ or CD8+ T cells sorted from blood, taken in a trial of the OX40 agonist ivuxolimab. These receptors were collected from an adult with an advanced solid tumor such as melanoma, head and neck, liver or kidney cancer. Each CDR3 is given with its conserved first and last residue. The D gene is left open where the match is weak. Clone size is given for some rows only: seen once, a few or many times, or a class if the clone is expanded.

j_call clone_size v_call d_call cdr3_nt cdr3_aa
TRBJ1-2 - TRBV28 - TGTGCCAGCAGAGAGCAGGTTGCTAACTATGGCTACACCTTC CASREQVANYGYTF
TRBJ2-2 - TRBV5-4 TRBD2 TGTGCCAGCAGCCCCGGGACTAACCTTAACACCGGGGAGCTGTTTTTT CASSPGTNLNTGELFF
TRBJ2-4 once TRBV5-5 - TGTGCCAGCAGCTTGCAGCGACCCTTAGCCAAAAACATTCAGTACTTC CASSLQRPLAKNIQYF
TRBJ2-7 - TRBV7-2 TRBD1 TGTGCCAGCAACCGTATACAGGGGGCGGGTTCGGGGCAGTACTTC CASNRIQGAGSGQYF
TRBJ2-7 - TRBV21-1 - TGTGCCAGCAGCCCGGGGGAGCAGTACTTC CASSPGEQYF
TRBJ2-7 - TRBV5-1 TRBD1 TGCGCCAGCGGGGAGGGACAGGGCCTAGTCGGCGAGCAGTACTTC CASGEGQGLVGEQYF
TRBJ2-5 - TRBV5-1 TRBD1 TGCGCCAGCAGCTTGCTCGGACAGGCTCATGAAGAGACCCAGTACTTC CASSLLGQAHEETQYF
TRBJ2-5 - TRBV20-1 - TGCAGTGCTGCGAATCAAGAGACCCAGTACTTC CSAANQETQYF
TRBJ2-7 - TRBV6-6 - TGTGCCAGCAGCCGGGGCACAAGCGAGCAGTACTTC CASSRGTSEQYF
TRBJ2-2 once TRBV7-2 - TGTGCCAGCAGCCGTAGTTGGAGTGCCGGGGAGCTGTTTTTT CASSRSWSAGELFF
TRBJ1-5 - TRBV6-1 - TGTGCCAGCAGTGAAGCGGGTTGGGGGTCAGGAAATCAGCCCCAGCATTTT CASSEAGWGSGNQPQHF
TRBJ2-7 - TRBV5-6 - TGTGCCAGCAGCTTGGTGGAAGAGCAGTACTTC CASSLVEEQYF
TRBJ2-5 - TRBV7-8 TRBD1 TGTGCCAGCAGCTCCGGACAGGGGATGGAGACCCAGTACTTC CASSSGQGMETQYF
TRBJ2-3 - TRBV5-4 TRBD2 TGTGCCAGCAGCTTAGGAAAGGTACTAGCGAGTGATACGCAGTATTTT CASSLGKVLASDTQYF
TRBJ1-3 - TRBV6-5 - TGTGCCAGCAGTTTATACCGGACAGCCTCTGGAAACACCATATATTTT CASSLYRTASGNTIYF
TRBJ2-7 - TRBV6-5 TRBD1 TGTGCCAGCAGACAGAGACAGGGATCGGGATACGAGCAGTACTTC CASRQRQGSGYEQYF
TRBJ2-7 - TRBV5-4 - TGTGCCAGCAGCTTGGACAGCTTGGCCTCCGAGCAGTACTTC CASSLDSLASEQYF
TRBJ1-5 - TRBV2 - TGTGCCAGCGGGGGGAGGACGGGGAGCAATCAGCCCCAGCATTTT CASGGRTGSNQPQHF
TRBJ1-1 once TRBV5-5 - TGTGCCAGCAGCTCCCGAGGAGCTGAAGCTTTCTTT CASSSRGAEAFF
TRBJ2-5 - TRBV19 TRBD1 TGTGCCAGTAACCTCGGGACAGGGGGCTTCCAAGAGACCCAGTACTTC CASNLGTGGFQETQYF
TRBJ2-7 - TRBV2 - TGTGCCAGCAGCAGCTCCTACGAGCAGTACTTC CASSSSYEQYF
TRBJ1-1 - TRBV5-6 - TGTGCCAGCAGCTTCAACAGGGACACTGAAGCTTTCTTT CASSFNRDTEAFF
TRBJ2-3 once TRBV19 TRBD1 TGTGCCAGTAGTACCGGACAGGAGGCCACAGATACGCAGTATTTT CASSTGQEATDTQYF
TRBJ2-7 - TRBV4-1 TRBD2 TGCGCCAGCAGCCAAGGAAGCGCGTCTAGCGGGGTTCCCTACGAGCAGTACTTC CASSQGSASSGVPYEQYF
TRBJ1-4 once TRBV11-3 - TGTGCCAGCAGCCTCAACGGCCTCGGGGAAAAACTGTTTTTT CASSLNGLGEKLFF
TRBJ1-6 - TRBV6-1 - TGTGCCAGCAGTCTAGGGGAATGGTATTCACCCCTCCACTTT CASSLGEWYSPLHF
TRBJ1-1 - TRBV11-3 - TGTGCCAGCAGCAGCGGTAGCACTGAAGCTTTCTTT CASSSGSTEAFF
TRBJ1-2 - TRBV6-5 - TGTGCCAGCAGTTTACAGGGTGGCTATGGCTACACCTTC CASSLQGGYGYTF
TRBJ1-6 - TRBV6-5 - TGTGCCAGCAGTTCAGTAACAGGGATAGGACCCCTCCACTTT CASSSVTGIGPLHF
TRBJ2-5 - TRBV6-5 TRBD2 TGTGCCAGCAGGCCGACTAGCGGTCCTCAAGAGACCCAGTACTTC CASRPTSGPQETQYF
TRBJ1-3 - TRBV5-4 - TGTGCCAGCAGCCGCAAATCAGGGGTAGGAAACACCATATATTTT CASSRKSGVGNTIYF
TRBJ2-5 few TRBV5-1 TRBD1 TGCGCCAGCTACTACGGGAACAGGGGGTCTTGGGGGACGGTCCAAGAGACCCAGTACTTC CASYYGNRGSWGTVQETQYF
TRBJ1-6 - TRBV6-5 TRBD1 TGTGCCAGCAGTTACTCCGACAGGGGGCGAAGTTCACCCCTCCACTTT CASSYSDRGRSSPLHF
TRBJ2-5 - TRBV19 - TGTGCCAGTAAAGGGACACGAGCCGGGGCGACCCAGTACTTC CASKGTRAGATQYF
TRBJ2-1 - TRBV6-1 TRBD1 TGTGCCAGCACTGCAGGGGGATACAATGAGCAGTTCTTC CASTAGGYNEQFF
TRBJ2-7 few TRBV29-1 TRBD2 TGCAGCGTTGACGGGGGGGTGGCCCCCTACGAGCAGTACTTC CSVDGGVAPYEQYF
TRBJ2-3 - TRBV5-1 TRBD2 TGCGCCAGCTCCCCGGGACTAAACACAGATACGCAGTATTTT CASSPGLNTDTQYF
TRBJ2-2 once TRBV9 TRBD2 TGTGCCAGCAGCGTAGGACTCAGCGGGGGGACGAACACCGGGGAGCTGTTTTTT CASSVGLSGGTNTGELFF
TRBJ2-7 - TRBV6-6 - TGTGCCAGCAGTCGGACGGGTAGCTCCTACGAGCAGTACTTC CASSRTGSSYEQYF
TRBJ2-5 - TRBV7-2 - TGTGCCAGCAGCTTATCGCCGCCGGAGACCCAGTACTTC CASSLSPPETQYF
TRBJ2-2 - TRBV19 - TGTGCCAGTAGTAAGACCGGGACATTTAACACCGGGGAGCTGTTTTTT CASSKTGTFNTGELFF
TRBJ2-3 - TRBV25-1 - TGTGCCAGCATCGGGGGAGCAGATACGCAGTATTTT CASIGGADTQYF
TRBJ2-1 - TRBV10-2 - TGCGCCAGCAGGGGGGATTTAGGGTTCTACAATGAGCAGTTCTTC CASRGDLGFYNEQFF
TRBJ1-2 - TRBV15 - TGTGCCACCAGCAGACCGGCTCTAGGCCTTGGCTACACCTTC CATSRPALGLGYTF
TRBJ1-2 - TRBV11-3 - TGTGCCAGCAGCTTAGACAGCTTTAACTATGGCTACACCTTC CASSLDSFNYGYTF
TRBJ2-1 - TRBV2 - TGTGCCAGCAGTGCCGGGACTTCTTACAATGAGCAGTTCTTC CASSAGTSYNEQFF
TRBJ2-7 - TRBV6-1 TRBD1 TGTGCCAGCAGTCGCGACAGGGCCTACGAGCAGTACTTC CASSRDRAYEQYF
TRBJ2-1 few TRBV5-8 - TGTGCCAGCAGCTTGTCCGGGTACAATGAGCAGTTCTTC CASSLSGYNEQFF
TRBJ2-2 - TRBV11-2 - TGTGCCAGCAGCTTTGCCAACACCGGGGAGCTGTTTTTT CASSFANTGELFF
TRBJ2-5 - TRBV7-7 TRBD1 TGTGCCAGCAGCTCCCCGACAGGGGGTGGAGAGACCCAGTACTTC CASSSPTGGGETQYF
TRBJ1-5 - TRBV7-6 TRBD1 TGTGCCAGCAGCTTAGGAGGGGGCGATCAGCCCCAGCATTTT CASSLGGGDQPQHF
TRBJ2-5 - TRBV7-8 - TGTGCCAGTAATAAAAGGCCGGGTTGGGAGACCCAGTACTTC CASNKRPGWETQYF
TRBJ1-6 - TRBV21-1 - TGTGCCAGCCTCAGAGGAGGTGGTAATTCACCCCTCCACTTT CASLRGGGNSPLHF